What follows are 11 T cell receptor beta chains derived from one specimen sequenced in a study of shared clonotypes between healthy human individuals. Sequenced by immunoSEQ multiplex PCR; TCRdb stores in-frame clones only, minus some. The sample lists some 550,000 clones, 95% to 98% seen once, with about 0.06% in the top ten. Sequencing was performed on naive CD4+ T cells sorted from blood. Subset here: CD45RA+ positively selected. These receptors were collected from a woman younger than 45 in good health.

This chain connects TRBV29-1 to TRBJ2-7; 9 bases agree with TRBD1. The CDR3 is 15 amino acids. Germline assignment: CDR1 SQVTM and CDR2 ANQGSEA. V shed 4 bases, J shed 3 bases, and the junction held 10 bases outside the gene matches. CDR3 loop: CSVVPGQGVGYEQYF. The CDR3 DNA reads TGCAGCGTTGTCCCGGGACAGGGAGTCGGCTACGAGCAGTACTTC.

The J gene is TRBJ2-3, the V gene TRBV19, with 7 bases that match TRBD1. V shed 11 bases, J shed 0 bases, and the junction held 14 bases outside the gene matches. Germline CDR1 LNHDA, CDR2 SQIVND (reference sequence). The CDR3 is 16 residues long. The CDR3: CASRGGWGVSTDTQYF. The CDR3 DNA is TGTGCCTCAAGAGGGGGCTGGGGTGTAAGCACAGATACGCAGTATTTT.

This clone was seen just once. This sequence joins TRBV6-1 and TRBJ1-1; D not resolved. Germline lookup yields CDR1 MNHNS and CDR2 SASEGT. Trimming took off 3 bases at V and 0 bases at J, with 8 bases between the two ends. The CDR3 spans 14 residues. This chain's CDR3 is CASSDQRMNTEAFF. In nucleotides, the CDR3 is TGTGCCAGCAGTGATCAACGGATGAACACTGAAGCTTTCTTT.

V and J are TRBV27 and TRBJ1-3, with D possibly matching TRBD1 (6 bases). V was shortened by 5 bases and J by 1 base, with 18 bases between the two germline ends. Germline lookup yields CDR1 MNHEY and CDR2 SMNVEV (reference sequence). The CDR3 runs to 17 residues. Here the CDR3 DNA reads TGTGCCAGCAGTCAGGGGTCTCGGATTAGTTCTGGAAACACCATATATTTT. This translates into CASSQGSRISSGNTIYF.

The gene calls are TRBV7-2 and TRBJ2-3; the D is unclear. Trimming took 0 bases from V and 4 from J, leaving 8 bases between them. This CDR3 comprises 14 residues. CDR1 and CDR2 from the germline V gene are SGHTA and FQGNSA. CDR3 bases: TGTGCCAGCAGCTTAGCCTCGTTTGCAGATACGCAGTATTTT. It is translated as CASSLASFADTQYF.

This clone was observed once. The chain links TRBV30 to TRBJ2-7; TRBD2 aligns across 15 bases. This CDR3 comprises 15 residues. Germline V gene lookup returns CDR1 GTSNPN and CDR2 SVGIG (reference sequence). The junction had 3 bases not matched to a gene; V was cut back by 3 bases and J by 3 bases. The CDR3 sequence: CAWSPGLAGGYEQYF. The CDR3 nucleotides are TGTGCCTGGAGCCCGGGACTAGCGGGAGGCTACGAGCAGTACTTC.

The chain recombines TRBV28 with TRBJ2-3; TRBD1 aligns across 8 bases. The germline CDR1 and CDR2 sequences are MDHEN and SYDVKM. The CDR3 has 13 amino acids. The V gene end was trimmed by 10 bases and the J gene end by 4 bases; junction bases not matched to a gene: 7. The CDR3 sequence: CAIRDRLADTQYF. Here the CDR3 DNA reads TGTGCCATCAGGGACAGGTTAGCAGATACGCAGTATTTT.

The chain carries TRBV5-1 and TRBJ2-5; D ambiguous. Looked up from germline, CDR1 is SGHRS and CDR2 is YFSETQ. V was clipped by 6 bases and J by 5 bases, with 14 bases between them. The CDR3 length is 13 residues. The CDR3 spells CASMEQIGETQYF. The CDR3 DNA sequence: TGCGCCAGCATGGAGCAAATTGGGGAGACCCAGTACTTC.

This chain links TRBV28 with TRBJ2-2, with TRBD1 matching over 8 bases. The V gene's germline CDR1 is MDHEN and CDR2 SYDVKM. The CDR3 totals 15 residues. The V segment lost 2 bases and the J segment 3 bases; nucleotides outside the gene matches: 2. The CDR3 sequence is CASSLTGGHTGELFF. The CDR3 DNA follows: TGTGCCAGCAGTTTAACAGGGGGTCACACCGGGGAGCTGTTTTTT.

V and J are TRBV19 and TRBJ1-5, with no clear D. Germline CDR1 LNHDA, CDR2 SQIVND (reference sequence). The CDR3 spans 15 residues. Trimming removed 3 bases at V and 0 bases at J, with 9 bases between. The CDR3 reads CASSMVTDSNQPQHF. CDR3 DNA sequence: TGTGCCAGTAGTATGGTTACGGATAGCAATCAGCCCCAGCATTTT.

CDR3 region: CASSPLSLVTNQETQYF. Written as DNA, the CDR3 is TGTGCCAGCTCACCATTATCGCTAGTTACAAACCAAGAGACCCAGTACTTC. The chain carries TRBV18 and TRBJ2-5, with no clear D. V lost 2 bases to trimming and J lost 0 bases, with 16 bases between them. Germline lookup yields CDR1 KGHSH and CDR2 LQKENI. This CDR3 contains 17 residues.